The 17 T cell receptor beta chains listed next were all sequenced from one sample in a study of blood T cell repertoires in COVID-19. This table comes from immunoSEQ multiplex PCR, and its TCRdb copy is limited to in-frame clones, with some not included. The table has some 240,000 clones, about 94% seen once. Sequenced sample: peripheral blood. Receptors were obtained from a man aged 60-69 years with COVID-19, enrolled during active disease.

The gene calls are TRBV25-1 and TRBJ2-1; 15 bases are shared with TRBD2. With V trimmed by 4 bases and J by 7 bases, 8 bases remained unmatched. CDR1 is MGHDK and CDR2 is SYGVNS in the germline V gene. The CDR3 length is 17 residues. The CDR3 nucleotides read TGTGCCAGCAGTGGTGGACTAGCGGGGGGGCCGATGAATGAGCAGTTCTTC. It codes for CASSGGLAGGPMNEQFF. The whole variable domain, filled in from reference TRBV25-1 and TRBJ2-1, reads EADIYQTPRYLVIGTGKKITLECSQTMGHDKMYWYQQDPGMELHLIHYSYGVNSTEKGDLSSESTVSRIRTEHFPLTLESARPSHTSQYLCASSGGLAGGPMNEQFFGPGTRLTVL.

DNA for the CDR3: TGTGCCAGCAGCTGGGGGGACAGGGGGTCCCCTGAAGCTTTCTTT. Amino acid sequence: CASSWGDRGSPEAFF. V is TRBV7-2 and J is TRBJ1-1; 11 bases are shared with TRBD1. Germline V lookup: CDR1 SGHTA, CDR2 FQGNSA. This CDR3 has 15 amino acids. The V and J ends lost 4 bases and 6 bases, in that order; junction bases with no gene match: 7.

The CDR3 sequence is CASSLRLAVYEQYF. In nucleotides, the CDR3 is TGTGCCAGCAGTCTTAGACTAGCCGTATACGAGCAGTACTTC. This rearrangement joins TRBV28 to TRBJ2-7, with 7 bases matching TRBD2. V lost 5 bases and J lost 4; bases outside the gene matches: 8. There are 14 residues in the CDR3. CDR1 and CDR2 (germline): MDHEN, SYDVKM.

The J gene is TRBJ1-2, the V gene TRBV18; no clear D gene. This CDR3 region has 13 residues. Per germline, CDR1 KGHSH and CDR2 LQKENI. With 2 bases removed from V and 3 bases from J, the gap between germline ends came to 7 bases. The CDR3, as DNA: TGTGCCAGCTCACCAAGTACGGACTATGGCTACACCTTC. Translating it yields CASSPSTDYGYTF.

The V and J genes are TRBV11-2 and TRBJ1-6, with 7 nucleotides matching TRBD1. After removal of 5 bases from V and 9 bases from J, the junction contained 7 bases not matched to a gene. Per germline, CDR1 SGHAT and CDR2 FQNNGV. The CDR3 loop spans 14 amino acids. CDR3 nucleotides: TGTGCCAGCAGCGCCCGGGACAGATCTTCACCCCTCCACTTT. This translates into CASSARDRSSPLHF.

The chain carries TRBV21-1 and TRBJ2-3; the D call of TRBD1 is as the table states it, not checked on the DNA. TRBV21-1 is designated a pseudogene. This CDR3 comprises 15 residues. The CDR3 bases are TGTGCCAGCAGCAAAGTAAGACAGCCCACAGATACGCAGTATTTT. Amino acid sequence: CASSKVRQPTDTQYF.

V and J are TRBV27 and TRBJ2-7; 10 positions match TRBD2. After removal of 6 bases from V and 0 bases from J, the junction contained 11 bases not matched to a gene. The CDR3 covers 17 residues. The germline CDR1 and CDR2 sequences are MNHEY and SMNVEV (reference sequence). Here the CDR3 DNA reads TGTGCCAGCAGACGAAGAGCCGGGACTAGCGCCTCCTACGAGCAGTACTTC. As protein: CASRRRAGTSASYEQYF.

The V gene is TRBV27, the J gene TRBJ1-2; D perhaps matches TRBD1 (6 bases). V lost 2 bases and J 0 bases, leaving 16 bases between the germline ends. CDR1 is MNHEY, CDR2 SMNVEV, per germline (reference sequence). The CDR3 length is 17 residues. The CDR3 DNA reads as TGTGCCAGCAGTTTAGGAGCAGGGGAGGGTTCTAACTATGGCTACACCTTC. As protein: CASSLGAGEGSNYGYTF.

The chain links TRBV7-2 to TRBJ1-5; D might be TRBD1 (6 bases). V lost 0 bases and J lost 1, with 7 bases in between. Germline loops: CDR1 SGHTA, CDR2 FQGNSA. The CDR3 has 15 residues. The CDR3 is CASSLAGQSNQPQHF. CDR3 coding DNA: TGTGCCAGCAGCTTAGCGGGACAAAGCAATCAGCCCCAGCATTTT. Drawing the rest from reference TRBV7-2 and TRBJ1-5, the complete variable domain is GAGVSQSPSNKVTEKGKDVELRCDPISGHTALYWYRQSLGQGLEFLIYFQGNSAPDKSGLPSDRFSAERTGGSVSTLTIQRTQQEDSAVYLCASSLAGQSNQPQHFGDGTRLSIL.

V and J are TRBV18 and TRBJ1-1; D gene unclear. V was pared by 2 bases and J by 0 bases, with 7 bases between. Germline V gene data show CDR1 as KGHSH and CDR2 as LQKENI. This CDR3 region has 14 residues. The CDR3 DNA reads TGTGCCAGCTCACCAAATCCTATGAACACTGAAGCTTTCTTT. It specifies CASSPNPMNTEAFF.

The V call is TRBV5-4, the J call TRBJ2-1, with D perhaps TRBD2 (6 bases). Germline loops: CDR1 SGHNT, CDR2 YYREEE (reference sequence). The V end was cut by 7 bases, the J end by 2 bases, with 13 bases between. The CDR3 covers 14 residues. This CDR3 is CASRRWGAYNEQFF. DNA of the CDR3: TGTGCCAGCCGCCGTTGGGGGGCCTACAATGAGCAGTTCTTC.

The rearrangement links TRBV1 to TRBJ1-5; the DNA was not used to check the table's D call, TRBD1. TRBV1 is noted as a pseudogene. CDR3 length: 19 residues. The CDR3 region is CTSSQDPQGPCYSNQPQHF. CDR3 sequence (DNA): TGCACCAGCAGCCAAGACCCGCAGGGGCCCTGCTATAGCAATCAGCCCCAGCATTTT.

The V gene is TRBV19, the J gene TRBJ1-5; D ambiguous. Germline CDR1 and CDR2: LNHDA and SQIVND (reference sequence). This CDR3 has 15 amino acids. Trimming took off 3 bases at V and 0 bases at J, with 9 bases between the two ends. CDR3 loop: CASSMVTYSNQPQHF. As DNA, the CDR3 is TGTGCCAGTAGTATGGTTACTTATAGCAATCAGCCCCAGCATTTT.

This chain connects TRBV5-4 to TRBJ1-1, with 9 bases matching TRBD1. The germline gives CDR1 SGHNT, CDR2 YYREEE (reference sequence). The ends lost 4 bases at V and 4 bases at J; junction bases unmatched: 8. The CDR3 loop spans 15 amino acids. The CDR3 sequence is CASSPYRGRLTEAFF. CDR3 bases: TGTGCCAGCAGCCCTTACAGGGGGCGGCTCACTGAAGCTTTCTTT.

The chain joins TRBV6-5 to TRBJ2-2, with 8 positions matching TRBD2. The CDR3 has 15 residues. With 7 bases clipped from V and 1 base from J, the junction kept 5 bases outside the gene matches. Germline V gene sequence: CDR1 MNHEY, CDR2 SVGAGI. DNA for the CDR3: TGTGCCAGCATAGGTGCGGGAGGGAACACCGGGGAGCTGTTTTTT. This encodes CASIGAGGNTGELFF.

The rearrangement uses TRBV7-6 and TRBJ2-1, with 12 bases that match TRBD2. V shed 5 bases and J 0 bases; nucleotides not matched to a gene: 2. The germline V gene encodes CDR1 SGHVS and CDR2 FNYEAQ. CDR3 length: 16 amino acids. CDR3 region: CASSVTSGSSYNEQFF. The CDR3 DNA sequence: TGTGCCAGCAGCGTGACTAGCGGGAGCTCCTACAATGAGCAGTTCTTC.

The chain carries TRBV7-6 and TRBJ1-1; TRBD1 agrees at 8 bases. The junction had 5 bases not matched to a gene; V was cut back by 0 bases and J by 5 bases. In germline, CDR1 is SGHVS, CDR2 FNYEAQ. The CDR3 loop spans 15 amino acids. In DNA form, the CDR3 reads TGTGCCAGCAGCTTAGCAGGGGGACAGGAGACTGAAGCTTTCTTT. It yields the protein CASSLAGGQETEAFF.